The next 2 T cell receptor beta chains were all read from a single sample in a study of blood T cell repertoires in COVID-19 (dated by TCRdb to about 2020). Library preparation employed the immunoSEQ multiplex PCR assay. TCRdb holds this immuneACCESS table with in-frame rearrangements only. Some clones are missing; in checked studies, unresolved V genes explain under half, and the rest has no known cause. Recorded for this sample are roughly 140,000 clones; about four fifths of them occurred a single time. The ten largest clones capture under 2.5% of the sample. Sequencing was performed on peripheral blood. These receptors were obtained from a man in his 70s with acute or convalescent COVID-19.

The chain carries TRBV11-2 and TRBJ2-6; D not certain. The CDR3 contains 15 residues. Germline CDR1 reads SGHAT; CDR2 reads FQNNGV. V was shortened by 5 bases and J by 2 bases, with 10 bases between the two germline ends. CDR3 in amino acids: CASSPPGAGANVLTF. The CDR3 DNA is TGTGCCAGCAGCCCACCTGGAGCTGGGGCCAACGTCCTGACTTTC.

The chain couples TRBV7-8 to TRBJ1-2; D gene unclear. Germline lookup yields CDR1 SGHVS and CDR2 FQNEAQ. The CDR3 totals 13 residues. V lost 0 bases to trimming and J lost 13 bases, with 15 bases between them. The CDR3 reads CASSLALSREGTF. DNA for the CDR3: TGTGCCAGCAGCTTAGCGCTAAGCCGGGAAGGCACCTTC.